These 17 T cell receptor beta chains came from one sample sequenced in a study of blood T cells in healthy people across ages (dated by TCRdb to between 2014 and 2016). The library was obtained by 5' RACE. The run used an Illumina HiSeq 2500. The second PCR ran for about 6 to 12 cycles and used a J-beta primer mix along with a sample-barcoded 5' primer. Clones were called with MiXCR by TCRdb after fastp trimmed the public reads at Q25, and only in-frame beta chains were retained. All rows with the same CDR3 protein become a single entry with the most common DNA and genes. For this sample the table gives fewer than 900,000 distinct CDR3 sequences, of which roughly 45% were detected only once. The ten top clones hold 20% to 25% of the sample. Sample: blood. These receptors were collected from a woman aged 60-75 years in good health.

There are a few counts of this clonotype. The chain links TRBV7-2 to TRBJ1-1; D ambiguous. The CDR3 is 14 amino acids. The germline V gene encodes CDR1 SGHTA and CDR2 FQGNSA. V shed 4 bases and J shed 0 bases, with 9 bases lying between them. CDR3 DNA sequence: TGTGCCAGCAGCTCGGTTACAGTGAACACTGAAGCTTTCTTT. This translates into CASSSVTVNTEAFF.

This clonotype was seen only once. The rearrangement links TRBV5-5 to TRBJ2-4; 7 bases are a match to TRBD2. Looked up from germline, CDR1 is SGHKS and CDR2 is YYEKEE (reference sequence). The CDR3 totals 18 residues. V was pared by 0 bases and J by 8 bases, with 17 bases of the junction left unmatched. This chain's CDR3 is CASSLGGGGSGGKDIQYF. The DNA for the CDR3 is TGTGCCAGCAGCTTGGGGGGCGGGGGAAGTGGCGGGAAGGACATTCAGTACTTC.

The rearrangement uses TRBV6-4 and TRBJ2-7; TRBD2 matches 10 bases. The CDR3 spans 17 residues. The germline V gene has CDR1 MRHNA and CDR2 SNTAGT. The trim removed 9 bases at V and 0 bases at J, leaving 14 bases unmatched. DNA of the CDR3: TGTGCCAGTAATAAGTATAAAAGCGGGAGGGACTCCTACGAGCAGTACTTC. Translating it yields CASNKYKSGRDSYEQYF.

This clonotype was seen a handful of times. V gene TRBV2 combines with J gene TRBJ1-2; D not resolved. The CDR3 spans 15 residues. Germline loops: CDR1 SNHLY, CDR2 FYNNEI. V was pared by 0 bases and J by 4 bases, with 12 bases between. In DNA, the CDR3 is TGTGCCAGCAGTGAAGCTTCGGAGGTTGGCTATGGCTACACCTTC. It translates to CASSEASEVGYGYTF. Variable domain in full (rest from reference TRBV2 and TRBJ1-2): EPEVTQTPSHQVTQMGQEVILRCVPISNHLYFYWYRQILGQKVEFLVSFYNNEISEKSEIFDDQFSVERPDGSNFTLKIRSTKLEDSAMYFCASSEASEVGYGYTFGSGTRLTVV.

V is TRBV7-2 and J is TRBJ2-7; D is unresolved. CDR1 SGHTA and CDR2 FQGNSA come from the germline V gene. The V end lost 2 bases, the J end lost 5 bases, and 10 bases lay between the germline ends. CDR3 length equals 13 residues. The CDR3: CASSLSSTNEQYF. The CDR3 DNA sequence: TGTGCCAGCAGCTTAAGTTCTACTAACGAGCAGTACTTC.

This clonotype was observed a handful of times. V and J are TRBV4-2 and TRBJ2-5, with 10 bases lining up with TRBD2. Germline CDR1 is LGHNA and CDR2 is YNFKEQ. There are 16 residues in the CDR3. Trimming took 6 bases from V and 5 from J; bases not matched to a gene: 12. DNA of the CDR3: TGTGCCAGCAGACGAAGCGGGGGGGGATTTGGGGAGACCCAGTACTTC. Translated, it gives CASRRSGGGFGETQYF.

The chain uses TRBV7-9 and TRBJ1-5; the match to TRBD1 covers 7 bases. Trimming cost V 1 base and J 7 bases; bases outside gene matches: 7. CDR3 size: 15 residues. CDR1 is SEHNR and CDR2 is FQNEAQ in the germline V gene (reference sequence). The chain's CDR3 is CASSLVAGGKQPQHF. CDR3 nucleotide sequence: TGTGCCAGCAGCTTAGTGGCAGGGGGAAAGCAGCCCCAGCATTTT.

The genes are TRBV7-9 and TRBJ2-5; D unclear. Germline assignment: CDR1 SEHNR and CDR2 FQNEAQ (reference sequence). The CDR3 has 12 residues. V lost 5 bases to trimming and J lost 11 bases, with 15 bases between them. For the CDR3, the DNA is TGTGCCAGCAGCCTAACCTCCAATGAGCAGTACTTC. It codes for CASSLTSNEQYF.

V usage is TRBV20-1 and J usage is TRBJ1-1; possible D gene TRBD1, 6 bases. Per germline, CDR1 DFQATT and CDR2 SNEGSKA (reference sequence). This CDR3 is 13 amino acids long. The V end was cut by 3 bases, the J end by 5 bases, with 13 bases between. Here the CDR3 reads CSASGGRGTEAFF. CDR3 in DNA: TGCAGTGCTAGTGGGGGCCGGGGAACTGAAGCTTTCTTT.

The V and J genes are TRBV20-1 and TRBJ2-7; D uncertain. CDR1 is DFQATT, CDR2 SNEGSKA, per germline (reference sequence). The CDR3 is made up of 11 amino acids. The germline V and J ends were trimmed by 3 bases and 3 bases, with 6 bases remaining between them. This chain's CDR3 is CSASNNYEQYF. As DNA, the CDR3 is TGCAGTGCTAGCAATAACTACGAGCAGTACTTC.

The chain joins TRBV12-3 or TRBV12-4 to TRBJ1-3; no clear D. The V gene lost 6 bases and the J gene lost 3 bases, with 6 bases spanning the gap. The length of the CDR3 is 12 residues. The CDR3 reads CASRTIGNTIYF. The CDR3 DNA follows: TGTGCCAGCAGGACAATTGGAAACACCATATATTTT.

The chain links TRBV2 to TRBJ2-7; either TRBD1 or TRBD2 may supply D (5 bases each). Germline V gives CDR1 SNHLY, CDR2 FYNNEI. Trimming cost V 1 base and J 4 bases, with 8 bases left between them. The CDR3 has 13 residues. The CDR3 spells CASSEEGTYEQYF. CDR3 nucleotides: TGTGCCAGCAGTGAAGAGGGGACGTACGAGCAGTACTTC.

This clonotype has at least ten counts. The chain carries TRBV6-5 and TRBJ2-5; D unresolved. CDR1 is MNHEY, CDR2 SVGAGI, per germline. The CDR3 runs 12 residues. V lost 0 bases and J lost 4, with 3 bases in between. The CDR3 is CASSYSGETQYF. The CDR3 bases are TGTGCCAGCAGTTACTCGGGAGAGACCCAGTACTTC.

V is TRBV28 and J is TRBJ2-7; possibly TRBD1 or TRBD2 for D (5 bases each). Germline CDR1 and CDR2: MDHEN and SYDVKM. The CDR3 length is 13 residues. Trimming pared 6 bases from V and 6 bases from J, leaving 15 bases between. CDR3 amino acids: CASRMGPTGEQYF. Written as DNA, the CDR3 is TGTGCCAGCAGAATGGGACCCACCGGCGAGCAGTACTTC.

This chain connects TRBV5-5 to TRBJ2-2; D is uncertain. CDR1 is SGHKS, CDR2 YYEKEE, per germline (reference sequence). CDR3 size: 13 residues. The V gene lost 2 bases and the J gene lost 5 bases, with 7 bases spanning the gap. DNA of the CDR3: TGTGCCAGCAGCTTCTCGGTAACCGGGGAGCTGTTTTTT. As protein: CASSFSVTGELFF. The variable domain in full, completed from reference TRBV5-5 and TRBJ2-2, reads DAGVTQSPTHLIKTRGQQVTLRCSPISGHKSVSWYQQVLGQGPQFIFQYYEKEERGRGNFPDRFSARQFPNYSSELNVNALLLGDSALYLCASSFSVTGELFFGEGSRLTVL.

This clonotype was found a few times. This chain uses TRBV6-4 with TRBJ2-3, with D possibly being TRBD2 (6 bases). CDR3 length equals 14 residues. In germline, CDR1 is MRHNA, CDR2 SNTAGT. V dropped 8 bases and J dropped 4 bases, with 16 bases sitting between them. CDR3: CASRRDSRPDTQYF. The CDR3 coding sequence is TGTGCCAGCCGCCGGGACTCGAGGCCAGATACGCAGTATTTT.

The chain links TRBV6-2 or TRBV6-3 to TRBJ2-3; 10 bases map to TRBD2. Germline V gene lookup returns CDR1 MNHEY and CDR2 SVGEGT. V shed 6 bases, J shed 5 bases, and the junction held 8 bases outside the gene matches. The CDR3 covers 15 residues. CDR3 DNA: TGTGCCAGCAGCCGCACAGCGGGAGGGGGAGATACGCAGTATTTT. Translated: CASSRTAGGGDTQYF.